This entry lists 5 T cell receptor beta chains sequenced from one sample in a study of T cell responses to AZD1222 COVID-19 vaccine. Sequenced by immunoSEQ multiplex PCR; TCRdb stores in-frame clones only, minus some. The sample holds roughly 150,000 clones; about 91% are singletons and the top ten take approximately 3.6%. Specimen: peripheral blood, collected 28 days after the second AZD1222 dose. Receptors originate from an adult who received the AZD1222 COVID-19 vaccine.

The chain has TRBV7-2 and TRBJ2-3, with no clear D. Per the germline V gene, CDR1 is SGHTA and CDR2 is FQGNSA. The CDR3 totals 13 residues. V was trimmed by 5 bases and J by 2 bases, leaving 8 bases between them. CDR3 sequence (DNA): TGTGCCAGCAGCAGTCCGGTCACAGATACGCAGTATTTT. Translated, it gives CASSSPVTDTQYF.

The rearrangement uses TRBV3-1 (or the pseudogene TRBV3-2) and TRBJ1-6, with TRBD1 matching over 9 bases. Germline V gene lookup returns CDR1 LGHDT and CDR2 YNNKEL (reference sequence). The J segment lost 8 bases and the V segment lost 4 bases, leaving 6 bases of the junction unmatched. The CDR3 runs to 15 residues. The CDR3 region has the DNA TGTGCCAGCAGCCTCCTCACAGGGGGCGATTCACCCCTCCACTTT. The encoded protein is CASSLLTGGDSPLHF.

This sequence joins TRBV5-6 and TRBJ2-3, with TRBD2 matching 8 bases. V was clipped by 6 bases and J by 4 bases; unmatched bases: 7. The length of the CDR3 is 14 residues. CDR1 is SGHDT and CDR2 is YYEEEE in the germline V gene. Here the CDR3 reads CASKVAGSADTQYF. The CDR3 coding sequence is TGTGCCAGCAAGGTAGCGGGGTCGGCAGATACGCAGTATTTT.

The chain uses TRBV12-3 or TRBV12-4 and TRBJ1-1; TRBD1 might be the D (6 bases). The CDR3 loop spans 11 amino acids. V lost 3 bases and J lost 13, with 12 bases in between. CDR3 in amino acids: CASSFGQGLFF. CDR3 DNA: TGTGCCAGCAGTTTCGGTCAGGGGCTTTTCTTT.

The gene calls are TRBV27 and TRBJ2-7; D may be TRBD1 (5 bases). Germline CDR1 is MNHEY and CDR2 is SMNVEV (reference sequence). The V end was cut by 8 bases, the J end by 1 base, with 12 bases between. The CDR3 runs 13 residues. For the CDR3, the DNA is TGTGCCAGCTCGCCAGGGCTATCCTACGAGCAGTACTTC. As protein: CASSPGLSYEQYF.